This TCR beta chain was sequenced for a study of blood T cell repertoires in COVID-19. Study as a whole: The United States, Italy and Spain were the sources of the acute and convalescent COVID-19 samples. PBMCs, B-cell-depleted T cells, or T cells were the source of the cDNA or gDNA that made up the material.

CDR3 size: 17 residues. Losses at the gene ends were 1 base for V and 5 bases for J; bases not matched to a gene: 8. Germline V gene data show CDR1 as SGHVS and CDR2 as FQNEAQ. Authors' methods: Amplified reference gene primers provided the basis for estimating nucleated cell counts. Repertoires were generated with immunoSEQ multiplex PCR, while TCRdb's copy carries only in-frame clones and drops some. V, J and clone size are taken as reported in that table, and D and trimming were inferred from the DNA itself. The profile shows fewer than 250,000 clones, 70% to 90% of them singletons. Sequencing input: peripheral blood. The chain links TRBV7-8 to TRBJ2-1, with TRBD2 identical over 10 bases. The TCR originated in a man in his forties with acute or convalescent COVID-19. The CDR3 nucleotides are TGTGCCAGCAGCTTAGATAAGCGGGGGGGAATTAACAATGAGCAGTTCTTC. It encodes CASSLDKRGGINNEQFF.